The next 3 T cell receptor beta chains were all read from a single sample in a study of circulating and synovial CD4+ cells in juvenile arthritis (dated by TCRdb to about 2014). The library was built by means of the immunoSEQ multiplex PCR assay. TCRdb stores this immuneACCESS table with in-frame sequences only. Part of the clones is absent; in the studies checked, under half of the shortfall reflects unresolved V genes, and no reason is known for the rest. The sample contains 30,000 to 40,000 clones, over 90% of them found a single time. The top ten clones comprise about 0.68% of the sample. Sequencing was done on a sample of CD4+ T cells from blood. The receptors derive from a human donor with juvenile idiopathic arthritis.

The CDR3 DNA reads as TGTGCCAGCAGTTCCTGGAGGCGGGATTCCTACGAGCAGTACTTC. Protein sequence: CASSSWRRDSYEQYF. This chain uses TRBV27 with TRBJ2-7; perhaps TRBD2 as D (6 bases). V lost 4 bases to trimming and J lost 1 base, with 14 bases between them. The CDR3 runs 15 residues. Per germline, CDR1 MNHEY and CDR2 SMNVEV (reference sequence).

The rearrangement links TRBV30 to TRBJ1-5, with 8 positions matching TRBD1. CDR1 is GTSNPN and CDR2 is SVGIG in the germline V gene (reference sequence). The CDR3 covers 18 residues. V lost 1 base, J lost 4 bases, and 15 bases stayed unmatched. The CDR3 is CAWSEVGQAPKWNQPQHF. DNA for the CDR3: TGTGCCTGGAGTGAAGTGGGACAGGCCCCTAAGTGGAATCAGCCCCAGCATTTT.

The rearrangement uses TRBV6-4 and TRBJ2-1, with a tentative D call TRBD2 (5 bases). Germline-derived CDR1 and CDR2 are MRHNA and SNTAGT. The CDR3 length is 11 residues. V lost 6 bases and J lost 8, with 8 bases in between. The CDR3 loop is CASRIGDEQFF. CDR3 nucleotides: TGTGCCAGCAGGATCGGGGATGAGCAGTTCTTC.